The clone carrying this TCR beta chain has a count of ten or more. Its antigen is still unknown. This record belongs to a study of T cells in Graves' hyperthyroidism and ophthalmopathy. Turning to the study itself: Prior to any treatment, at the point of initial diagnosis, peripheral blood was collected.

Study results and limitations: Ophthalmopathy prediction by the model preceded onset by a median about 6.3 months.

Germline V gene sequence: CDR1 DFQATT, CDR2 SNEGSKA (reference sequence). The CDR3 consists of 11 residues. The V gene lost 8 bases and the J gene lost 2 bases, with 8 bases spanning the gap. From RNA transcripts, TCR beta CDR3 regions were amplified. The TCR CDR3 was amplified in a first-round RT-PCR using the HTBI primer set. TCRdb processed the multiplex PCR reads anew with MiXCR; each CDR3 protein has one entry. The profile shows about 300,000 distinct CDR3 sequences, around 19% of them singletons. This rearrangement joins TRBV20-1 to TRBJ2-3; D not certain. Sequences were obtained from blood. The receptor comes from a man aged 50 to 60 with Graves' ophthalmopathy. In DNA form, the CDR3 reads TGCAGTTACGGACCCACAGATACGCAGTATTTT. Translating it yields CSYGPTDTQYF.